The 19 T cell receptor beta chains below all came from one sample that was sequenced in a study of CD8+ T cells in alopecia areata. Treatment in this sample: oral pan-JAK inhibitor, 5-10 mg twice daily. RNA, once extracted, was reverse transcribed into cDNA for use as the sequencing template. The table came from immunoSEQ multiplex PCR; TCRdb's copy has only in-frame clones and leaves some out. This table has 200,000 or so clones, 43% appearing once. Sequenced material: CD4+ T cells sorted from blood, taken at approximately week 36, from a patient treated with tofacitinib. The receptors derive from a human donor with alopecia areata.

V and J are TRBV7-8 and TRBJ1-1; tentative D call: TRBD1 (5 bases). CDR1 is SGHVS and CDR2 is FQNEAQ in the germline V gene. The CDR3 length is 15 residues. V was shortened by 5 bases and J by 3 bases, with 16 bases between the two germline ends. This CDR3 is CASSPLWGIDTEAFF. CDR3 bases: TGTGCCAGCAGCCCATTGTGGGGGATTGACACTGAAGCTTTCTTT.

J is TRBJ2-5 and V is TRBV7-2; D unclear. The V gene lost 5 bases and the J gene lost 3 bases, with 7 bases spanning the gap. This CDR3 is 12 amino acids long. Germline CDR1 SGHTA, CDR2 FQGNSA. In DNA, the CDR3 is TGTGCCAGCAGCCGGGCCAAAGAGACCCAGTACTTC. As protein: CASSRAKETQYF. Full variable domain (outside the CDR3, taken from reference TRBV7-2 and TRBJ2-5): GAGVSQSPSNKVTEKGKDVELRCDPISGHTALYWYRQSLGQGLEFLIYFQGNSAPDKSGLPSDRFSAERTGGSVSTLTIQRTQQEDSAVYLCASSRAKETQYFGPGTRLLVL.

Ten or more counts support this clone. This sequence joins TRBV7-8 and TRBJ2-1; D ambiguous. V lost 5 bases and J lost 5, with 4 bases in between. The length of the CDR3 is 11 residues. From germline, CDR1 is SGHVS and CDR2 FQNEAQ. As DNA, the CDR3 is TGTGCCAGCAGCCCCCACAATGAGCAGTTCTTC. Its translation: CASSPHNEQFF. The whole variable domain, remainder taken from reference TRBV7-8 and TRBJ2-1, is GAGVSQSPRYKVAKRGQDVALRCDPISGHVSLFWYQQALGQGPEFLTYFQNEAQLDKSGLPSDRFFAERPEGSVSTLKIQRTQQEDSAVYLCASSPHNEQFFGPGTRLTVL.

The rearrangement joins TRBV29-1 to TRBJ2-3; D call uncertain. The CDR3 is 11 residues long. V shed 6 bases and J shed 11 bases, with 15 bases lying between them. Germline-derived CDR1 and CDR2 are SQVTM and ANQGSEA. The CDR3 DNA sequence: TGCAGCGTCCCCATTAGTATAGGGCAGTATTTT. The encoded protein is CSVPISIGQYF.

The CDR3 DNA follows: TGTGCCACCCGGTCGTTAGCTGGAAACACCATATATTTT. It encodes CATRSLAGNTIYF. The chain employs TRBV18 and TRBJ1-3; D is unresolved. Per the germline V gene, CDR1 is KGHSH and CDR2 is LQKENI. This CDR3 comprises 13 residues. With 10 bases removed from V and 2 bases from J, the gap between germline ends came to 12 bases.

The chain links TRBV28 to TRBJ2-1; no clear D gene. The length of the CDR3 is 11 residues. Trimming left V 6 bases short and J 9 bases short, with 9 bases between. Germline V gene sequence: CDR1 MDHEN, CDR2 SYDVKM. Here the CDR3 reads CASSKIAEQFF. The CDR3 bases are TGTGCCAGCAGCAAAATTGCTGAGCAGTTCTTC.

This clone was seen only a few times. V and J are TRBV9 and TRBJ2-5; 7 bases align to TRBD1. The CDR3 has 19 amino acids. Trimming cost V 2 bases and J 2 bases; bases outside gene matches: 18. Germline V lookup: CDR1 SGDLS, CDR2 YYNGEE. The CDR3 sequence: CASSVWVLDRVGDQETQYF. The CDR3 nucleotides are TGTGCCAGCAGCGTGTGGGTGCTTGACAGGGTTGGGGATCAAGAGACCCAGTACTTC.

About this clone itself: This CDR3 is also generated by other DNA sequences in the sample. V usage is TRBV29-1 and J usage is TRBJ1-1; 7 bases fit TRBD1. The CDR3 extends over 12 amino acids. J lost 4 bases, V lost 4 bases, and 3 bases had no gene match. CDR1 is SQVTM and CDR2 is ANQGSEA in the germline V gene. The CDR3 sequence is CSVGQGGTEAFF. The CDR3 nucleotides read TGCAGCGTTGGACAGGGAGGCACTGAAGCTTTCTTT.

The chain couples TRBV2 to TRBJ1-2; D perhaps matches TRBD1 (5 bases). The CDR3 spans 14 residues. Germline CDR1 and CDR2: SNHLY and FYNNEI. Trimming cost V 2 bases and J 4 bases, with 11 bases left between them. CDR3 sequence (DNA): TGTGCCAGCAGTGAACAGGGTACCGGCTATGGCTACACCTTC. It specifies CASSEQGTGYGYTF.

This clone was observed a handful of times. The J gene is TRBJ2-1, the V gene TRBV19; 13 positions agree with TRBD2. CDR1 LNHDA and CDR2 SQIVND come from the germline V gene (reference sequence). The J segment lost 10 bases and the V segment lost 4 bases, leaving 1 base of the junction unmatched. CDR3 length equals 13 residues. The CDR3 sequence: CASSTTSGREQFF. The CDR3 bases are TGTGCCAGTAGTACGACTAGCGGGAGGGAGCAGTTCTTC. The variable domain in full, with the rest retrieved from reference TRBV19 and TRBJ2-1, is DGGITQSPKYLFRKEGQNVTLSCEQNLNHDAMYWYRQDPGQGLRLIYYSQIVNDFQKGDIAEGYSVSREKKESFPLTVTSAQKNPTAFYLCASSTTSGREQFFGPGTRLTVL.

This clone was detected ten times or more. CDR3 bases: TGTGCCAGCTCACCGGGAGGCTCAGATACGCAGTATTTT. This sequence encodes CASSPGGSDTQYF. V and J are TRBV18 and TRBJ2-3; possible D gene TRBD2, 6 bases. The CDR3 is 13 amino acids. The V gene lost 3 bases and the J gene lost 4 bases, with 8 bases spanning the gap. The V gene's germline CDR1 is KGHSH and CDR2 LQKENI. The whole variable domain, remainder taken from reference TRBV18 and TRBJ2-3, is NAGVMQNPRHLVRRRGQEARLRCSPMKGHSHVYWYRQLPEEGLKFMVYLQKENIIDESGMPKERFSAEFPKEGPSILRIQQVVRGDSAAYFCASSPGGSDTQYFGPGTRLTVL.

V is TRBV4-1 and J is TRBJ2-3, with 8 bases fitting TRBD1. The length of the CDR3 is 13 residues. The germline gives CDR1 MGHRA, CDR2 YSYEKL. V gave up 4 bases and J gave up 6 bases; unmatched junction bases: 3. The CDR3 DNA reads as TGCGCCAGCAGCCCCCGGACAGGGGATACGCAGTATTTT. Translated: CASSPRTGDTQYF.

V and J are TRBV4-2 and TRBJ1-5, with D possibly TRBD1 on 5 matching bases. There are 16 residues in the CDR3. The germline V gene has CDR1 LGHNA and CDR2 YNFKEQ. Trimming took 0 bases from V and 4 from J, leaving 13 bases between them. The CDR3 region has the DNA TGTGCCAGCAGCCAAGATCTTAGGGGAGGGAATCAGCCCCAGCATTTT. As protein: CASSQDLRGGNQPQHF.

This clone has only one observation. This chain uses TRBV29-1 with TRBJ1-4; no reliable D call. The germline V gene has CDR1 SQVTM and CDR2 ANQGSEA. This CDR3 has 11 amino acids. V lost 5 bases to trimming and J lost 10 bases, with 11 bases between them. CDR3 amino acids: CSVLSEGKLFF. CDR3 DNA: TGCAGCGTTCTTTCCGAGGGAAAACTGTTTTTT.

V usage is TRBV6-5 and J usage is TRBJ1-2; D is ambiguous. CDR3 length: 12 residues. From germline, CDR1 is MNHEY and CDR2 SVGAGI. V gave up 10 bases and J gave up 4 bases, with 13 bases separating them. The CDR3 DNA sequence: TGTGCCACCATCAAGCCTGTCTATGGCTACACCTTC. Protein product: CATIKPVYGYTF.

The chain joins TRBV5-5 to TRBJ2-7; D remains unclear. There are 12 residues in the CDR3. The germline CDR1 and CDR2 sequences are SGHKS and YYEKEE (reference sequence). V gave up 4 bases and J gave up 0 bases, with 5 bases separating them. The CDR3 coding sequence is TGTGCCAGCAGCCGCGTCTCCTACGAGCAGTACTTC. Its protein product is CASSRVSYEQYF.

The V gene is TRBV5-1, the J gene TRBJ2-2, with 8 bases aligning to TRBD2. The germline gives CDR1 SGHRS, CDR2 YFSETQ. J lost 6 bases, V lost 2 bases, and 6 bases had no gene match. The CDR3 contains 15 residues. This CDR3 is CASSFESGRSGELFF. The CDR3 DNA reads TGCGCCAGCAGCTTCGAAAGCGGGAGATCCGGGGAGCTGTTTTTT.

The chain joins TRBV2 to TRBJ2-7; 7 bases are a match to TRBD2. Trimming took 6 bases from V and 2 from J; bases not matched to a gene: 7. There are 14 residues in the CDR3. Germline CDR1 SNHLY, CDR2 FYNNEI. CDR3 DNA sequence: TGTGCCAGCAGGACACGGGGGGTAACCTACGAGCAGTACTTC. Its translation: CASRTRGVTYEQYF.

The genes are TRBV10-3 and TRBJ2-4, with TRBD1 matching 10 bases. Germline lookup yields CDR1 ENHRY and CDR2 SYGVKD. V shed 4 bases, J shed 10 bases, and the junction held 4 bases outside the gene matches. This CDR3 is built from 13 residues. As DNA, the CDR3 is TGTGCCATCAGTGGGACAGGGGGGAGGATTCAGTACTTC. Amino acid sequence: CAISGTGGRIQYF.